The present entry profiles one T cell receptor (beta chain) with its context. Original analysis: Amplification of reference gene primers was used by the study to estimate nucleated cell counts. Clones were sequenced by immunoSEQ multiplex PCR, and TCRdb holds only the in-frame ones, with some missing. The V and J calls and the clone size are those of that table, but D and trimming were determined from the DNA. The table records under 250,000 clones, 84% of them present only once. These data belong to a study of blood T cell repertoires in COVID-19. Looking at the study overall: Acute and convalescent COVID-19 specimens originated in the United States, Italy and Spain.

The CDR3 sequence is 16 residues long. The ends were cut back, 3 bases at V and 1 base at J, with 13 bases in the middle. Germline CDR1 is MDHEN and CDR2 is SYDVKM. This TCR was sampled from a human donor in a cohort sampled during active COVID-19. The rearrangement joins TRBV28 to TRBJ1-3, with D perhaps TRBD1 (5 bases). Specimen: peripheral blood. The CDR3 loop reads CASSFREVVSGNTIYF. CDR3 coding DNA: TGTGCCAGCAGTTTCAGGGAGGTAGTATCTGGAAACACCATATATTTT.